A single sample gave rise to the 18 T cell receptor beta chains below, sequenced in a study of T cell changes during pregnancy in multiple sclerosis. Sequencing used immunoSEQ multiplex PCR; TCRdb keeps in-frame clones, though not all of them. The data contain some 69,000 clones, about 90% of them singletons. Sample: peripheral blood, taken in the second trimester of pregnancy. These receptor sequences come from a female donor in good health, enrolled as a control in a pregnancy study.

The chain combines TRBV6-5 with TRBJ1-4, with D perhaps matching TRBD1 (6 bases). This CDR3 is built from 15 residues. Trimming removed 5 bases from V and 3 bases from J, with 13 bases in between. CDR1 and CDR2 (germline): MNHEY, SVGAGI. CDR3 loop: CASSHTDSSNEKLFF. The CDR3 DNA reads as TGTGCCAGCAGTCATACGGACAGCTCTAATGAAAAACTGTTTTTT.

The chain employs TRBV5-1 and TRBJ1-3; D possibly corresponds to TRBD1 (5 bases). V lost 4 bases and J lost 4, with 21 bases in between. CDR1 is SGHRS, CDR2 YFSETQ, per germline. The CDR3 covers 17 residues. The CDR3 DNA is TGCGCCAGCAGCGCCTCGTTAGGGGATTTTGGGGGAAACACCATATATTTT. This codes for CASSASLGDFGGNTIYF.

This chain connects TRBV7-2 to TRBJ1-1; unclear D gene. The ends were cut back, 1 base at V and 4 bases at J, with 10 bases in the middle. Germline values: CDR1 SGHTA, CDR2 FQGNSA. CDR3 length: 14 residues. The CDR3, as DNA: TGTGCCAGCAGCTTAGACGTGGCGGCCACTGAAGCTTTCTTT. Translated, it gives CASSLDVAATEAFF.

The rearrangement uses TRBV4-1 and TRBJ1-2; D possibly corresponds to TRBD1 (6 bases). This CDR3 is built from 15 residues. The V end was cut by 0 bases, the J end by 8 bases, with 16 bases between. Germline lookup yields CDR1 MGHRA and CDR2 YSYEKL. This CDR3 reads CASSQDGGAEGGYTF. CDR3 DNA: TGCGCCAGCAGCCAAGATGGGGGGGCCGAGGGGGGCTACACCTTC.

This clone was counted only a few times. V and J are TRBV6-5 and TRBJ1-6; TRBD1 matches at 8 bases. Per germline, CDR1 MNHEY and CDR2 SVGAGI. V lost 6 bases to trimming and J lost 9 bases; unmatched junction nucleotides: 7. The CDR3 is made up of 14 amino acids. The CDR3 region has the DNA TGTGCCAGCAGACCGACAGGGGAGAGTTCACCCCTCCACTTT. Protein product: CASRPTGESSPLHF.

This chain connects TRBV7-3 to TRBJ1-1, with TRBD1 matching over 8 bases. The V and J ends lost 5 bases and 4 bases, in that order; junction bases with no gene match: 6. Germline V CDR1 and CDR2: SGHTA, FQGTGA. The CDR3 totals 14 residues. The CDR3, as DNA: TGTGCCAGCAGCGAACAGGGGGGGACCACTGAAGCTTTCTTT. Translation gives CASSEQGGTTEAFF.

On this clone: At one end the junction does not follow the germline gene, possibly because of a read error. J is TRBJ1-1 and V is TRBV5-1; D not certain. The germline CDR1 and CDR2 sequences are SGHRS and YFSETQ. The CDR3 totals 13 residues. CDR3 coding DNA: TGCGCCAGCAGGCTTTTCAGGAACGCTGAAGCTTTCTTT. Its translation: CASRLFRNAEAFF. Variable domain in full (rest from reference TRBV5-1 and TRBJ1-1): KAGVTQTPRYLIKTRGQQVTLSCSPISGHRSVSWYQQTPGQGLQFLFEYFSETQRNKGNFPGRFSGRQFSNSRSEMNVSTLELGDSALYLCASRLFRNAEAFFGQGTRLTVV.

V gene TRBV30 combines with J gene TRBJ2-7; possible D gene TRBD1, 6 bases. V lost 7 bases, J lost 12 bases, and 16 bases lay in between. Looked up from germline, CDR1 is GTSNPN and CDR2 is SVGIG (reference sequence). The CDR3 extends over 10 amino acids. CDR3 in DNA: TGTGCCTTTGGGGGCCCAGCAGGGTACTTC. Protein product: CAFGGPAGYF.

The chain is built from TRBV9 and TRBJ2-1; TRBD2 agrees at 13 bases. V gave up 6 bases and J gave up 8 bases; unmatched junction bases: 8. Germline CDR1 reads SGDLS; CDR2 reads YYNGEE. The CDR3 sequence is 15 residues long. In DNA form, the CDR3 reads TGTGCCAGCACCGGACTAGCGGGAGTATTGGATGAGCAGTTCTTC. Its protein product is CASTGLAGVLDEQFF.

The chain employs TRBV11-2 and TRBJ1-2, with D possibly TRBD1 on 5 matching bases. Trimming removed 5 bases at V and 2 bases at J, with 9 bases between. The CDR3 runs to 13 residues. Germline lookup yields CDR1 SGHAT and CDR2 FQNNGV. Here the CDR3 reads CASSRQGNYGYTF. The CDR3 DNA reads as TGTGCCAGCAGCCGCCAGGGAAACTATGGCTACACCTTC.

This chain connects TRBV27 to TRBJ2-7, with 7 bases identical to TRBD1. CDR1 is MNHEY and CDR2 is SMNVEV in the germline V gene (reference sequence). The CDR3 is 16 amino acids. V shed 5 bases and J 4 bases; nucleotides not matched to a gene: 14. CDR3 DNA sequence: TGTGCCAGCAGTCCTCCGTTACGGGACAGAGCTTACGAGCAGTACTTC. Translated, it gives CASSPPLRDRAYEQYF.

The chain is built from TRBV30 and TRBJ1-6; TRBD1 is a possible D gene (6 bases). Germline CDR1 and CDR2: GTSNPN and SVGIG (reference sequence). V dropped 2 bases and J dropped 11 bases, with 13 bases sitting between them. The CDR3 is 13 amino acids. In DNA form, the CDR3 reads TGTGCCTGGAGTACAGGGACGGCGGCACCCCTCCACTTT. Amino acids: CAWSTGTAAPLHF.

On this clone: An end of the junction differs from the germline gene, which may be a read error. J is TRBJ2-1 and V is TRBV7-7; tentatively, D is TRBD1 (5 bases). Germline V gene data show CDR1 as SSHAT and CDR2 as FNYEAQ (reference sequence). This CDR3 spans 16 amino acids. The CDR3 loop reads CASSFSDTPTYNEQFF. The CDR3, as DNA: TGTGCTAGCAGCTTCTCGGACACTCCGACCTACAATGAGCAGTTCTTC.

The rearrangement uses TRBV19 and TRBJ1-5; the D is unclear. Trimming removed 6 bases from V and 6 bases from J, with 18 bases in between. The CDR3 covers 15 residues. Per germline, CDR1 LNHDA and CDR2 SQIVND (reference sequence). CDR3 residues: CASSTTGSSGQPQHF. CDR3 DNA: TGTGCCAGTAGCACCACCGGGTCAAGTGGTCAGCCCCAGCATTTT.

The chain recombines TRBV7-2 with TRBJ2-3, with D perhaps TRBD2 (5 bases). CDR3 length: 14 residues. Germline V gene data show CDR1 as SGHTA and CDR2 as FQGNSA. V gave up 3 bases and J gave up 2 bases, with 9 bases separating them. The CDR3: CASSFGELTDTQYF. Here the CDR3 DNA reads TGTGCCAGCAGCTTCGGGGAACTCACAGATACGCAGTATTTT.

The genes are TRBV29-1 and TRBJ1-2, with D unresolved. CDR3 size: 12 residues. V was shortened by 4 bases and J by 2 bases, with 8 bases between the two germline ends. CDR1 is SQVTM, CDR2 ANQGSEA, per germline. CDR3 in amino acids: CSVVWANYGYTF. DNA for the CDR3: TGCAGCGTTGTGTGGGCCAACTATGGCTACACCTTC.

V and J are TRBV7-9 and TRBJ2-1; 9 bases are shared with TRBD2. Germline CDR1 reads SEHNR; CDR2 reads FQNEAQ (reference sequence). There are 16 residues in the CDR3. The J segment lost 0 bases and the V segment lost 5 bases, leaving 5 bases of the junction unmatched. The CDR3 sequence is CASSGHSGSSYNEQFF. CDR3 coding DNA: TGTGCCAGCAGCGGTCATAGCGGGAGCTCCTACAATGAGCAGTTCTTC. Full variable domain (remainder filled in from reference TRBV7-9 and TRBJ2-1): DTGVSQNPRHKITKRGQNVTFRCDPISEHNRLYWYRQTLGQGPEFLTYFQNEAQLEKSRLLSDRFSAERPKGSFSTLEIQRTEQGDSAMYLCASSGHSGSSYNEQFFGPGTRLTVL.

V usage is TRBV28 and J usage is TRBJ2-7, with D possibly being TRBD1 (6 bases). CDR1 MDHEN and CDR2 SYDVKM come from the germline V gene. The length of the CDR3 is 14 residues. The germline V and J ends were trimmed by 2 bases and 2 bases, with 10 bases remaining between them. The CDR3 sequence is CASSLGGSPYEQYF. DNA for the CDR3: TGTGCCAGCAGTTTAGGGGGCTCTCCCTACGAGCAGTACTTC.